The next 15 T cell receptor beta chains were all read from a single sample in a study of Tregs in tolerant kidney transplant recipients. For these TCRs, the target antigens are not known. Only in-frame clones appear in the TCRdb table, and some are missing; sequencing was by immunoSEQ multiplex PCR. This sample has 30,000 or so clones; 70% to 85% occur once, and the top ten carry about 2.3%. The sequenced sample was Tregs from blood cultured with allogeneic cells. The receptors here all came from a human donor in good health.

This clone has only one observation. The CDR3 DNA sequence: TGTGCCAGCAGCTTGGGGGCAGGGTCAATGAACACTGAAGCTTTCTTT. It specifies CASSLGAGSMNTEAFF. The chain has TRBV5-6 and TRBJ1-1, with D possibly TRBD1 on 5 matching bases. Germline assignment: CDR1 SGHDT and CDR2 YYEEEE. CDR3 length: 16 residues. Trimming took off 0 bases at V and 0 bases at J, with 12 bases between the two ends.

The chain joins TRBV18 to TRBJ1-3; D is perhaps TRBD1 (6 bases). Germline V lookup: CDR1 KGHSH, CDR2 LQKENI. V lost 6 bases, J lost 0 bases, and 15 bases lay in between. The length of the CDR3 is 16 residues. For the CDR3, the DNA is TGTGCCAGCTCTTTCAAAGGGGGAAGCTCTGGAAACACCATATATTTT. It encodes CASSFKGGSSGNTIYF. Variable domain in full (rest from reference TRBV18 and TRBJ1-3): NAGVMQNPRHLVRRRGQEARLRCSPMKGHSHVYWYRQLPEEGLKFMVYLQKENIIDESGMPKERFSAEFPKEGPSILRIQQVVRGDSAAYFCASSFKGGSSGNTIYFGEGSWLTVV.

This clone was seen more than once but under ten times. This chain uses TRBV5-4 with TRBJ1-1; 8 nucleotides align to TRBD1. Germline assignment: CDR1 SGHNT and CDR2 YYREEE (reference sequence). This CDR3 has 13 amino acids. V trimming: 4 bases; J trimming: 7 bases; junction bases outside the gene matches: 6. This CDR3 is CASSPGTGDEAFF. CDR3 DNA: TGTGCCAGCAGCCCGGGGACAGGAGATGAAGCTTTCTTT.

The rearrangement joins TRBV30 to TRBJ2-2; perhaps TRBD2 as D (6 bases). The CDR3 contains 15 residues. Germline V gives CDR1 GTSNPN, CDR2 SVGIG (reference sequence). V gave up 2 bases and J gave up 3 bases, with 13 bases separating them. The CDR3 DNA follows: TGTGCCTGGAGTCCCAGGCCGGGGGACACCGGGGAGCTGTTTTTT. Protein sequence: CAWSPRPGDTGELFF.

V gene TRBV7-2 combines with J gene TRBJ2-2; TRBD2 matches 9 bases. V was clipped by 7 bases and J by 2 bases; unmatched bases: 17. Germline CDR1 is SGHTA and CDR2 is FQGNSA. This CDR3 contains 19 residues. The CDR3 DNA sequence: TGTGCCAGCACCCATCGAGGGGCGGGAGGGCACGGAAACACCGGGGAGCTGTTTTTT. This encodes CASTHRGAGGHGNTGELFF.

The CDR3 coding sequence is TGTGCCAGCAGCTTACAGGGGGAGCTGTTTTTT. It yields the protein CASSLQGELFF. The chain has TRBV5-4 and TRBJ2-2, with D hard to call. The CDR3 length is 11 residues. Germline-derived CDR1 and CDR2 are SGHNT and YYREEE (reference sequence). Trimming shortened V by 2 bases and J by 8 bases, and 4 bases separated the two germline ends.

The chain links TRBV7-9 to TRBJ2-7; no firm D call. Germline loops: CDR1 SEHNR, CDR2 FQNEAQ (reference sequence). V dropped 1 base and J dropped 2 bases, with 12 bases sitting between them. The length of the CDR3 is 15 residues. The CDR3 region is CASSLGPGLPYEQYF. CDR3 in DNA: TGTGCCAGCAGCTTAGGGCCGGGTTTGCCCTACGAGCAGTACTTC.

The chain links TRBV6-6 to TRBJ2-5; 9 bases match TRBD2. The CDR3 contains 16 residues. J was trimmed by 3 bases and V by 6 bases; bases with no gene match: 11. Germline lookup yields CDR1 MNHNY and CDR2 SVGAGI (reference sequence). CDR3 amino acids: CASSPTVLAGKETQYF. The CDR3, as DNA: TGTGCCAGCAGCCCTACTGTCCTAGCGGGGAAAGAGACCCAGTACTTC.

V usage is TRBV18 and J usage is TRBJ1-2, with D possibly matching TRBD1 (5 bases). This CDR3 has 15 residues. Germline values: CDR1 KGHSH, CDR2 LQKENI. V was cut by 1 base and J by 4 bases, with 13 bases left in between. CDR3 loop: CASSPQRGEGYGYTF. Written as DNA, the CDR3 is TGTGCCAGCTCACCACAAAGGGGTGAGGGCTATGGCTACACCTTC.

This chain uses TRBV7-3 with TRBJ1-1, with 7 bases lining up with TRBD1. The J segment lost 9 bases and the V segment lost 2 bases, leaving 15 bases of the junction unmatched. The CDR3 totals 16 residues. Germline CDR1 SGHTA, CDR2 FQGTGA. CDR3 sequence reads: CASSLEGQFLLTQAFF. Written as DNA, the CDR3 is TGTGCCAGCAGCTTAGAGGGACAGTTCCTCCTTACCCAAGCTTTCTTT. The full variable domain, with the rest looked up from reference TRBV7-3 and TRBJ1-1, is GAGVSQTPSNKVTEKGKYVELRCDPISGHTALYWYRQSLGQGPEFLIYFQGTGAADDSGLPNDRFFAVRPEGSVSTLKIQRTERGDSAVYLCASSLEGQFLLTQAFFGQGTRLTVV.

This clone is medium-sized within its sample. The chain is built from TRBV19 and TRBJ1-2; tentatively, D is TRBD1 (6 bases). V was trimmed by 6 bases and J by 5 bases, leaving 16 bases between them. Germline CDR1 LNHDA, CDR2 SQIVND (reference sequence). This CDR3 has 14 residues. CDR3 in amino acids: CASRPRGRQYGYTF. Written as DNA, the CDR3 is TGTGCCAGTAGACCTCGGGGGCGACAGTATGGCTACACCTTC.

This clone was observed a few times. Distinct nucleotide sequences in the sample also encode this CDR3. CDR3 in amino acids: CASSLGRVYEQYF. In DNA, the CDR3 is TGTGCCAGCAGCCTAGGCCGAGTTTACGAGCAGTACTTC. The V and J genes are TRBV11-2 and TRBJ2-7; D is uncertain. The CDR3 length is 13 residues. Trimming cost V 5 bases and J 4 bases, with 12 bases left between them. CDR1 is SGHAT, CDR2 FQNNGV, per germline. Full variable domain (outside the CDR3, taken from reference TRBV11-2 and TRBJ2-7): EAGVAQSPRYKIIEKRQSVAFWCNPISGHATLYWYQQILGQGPKLLIQFQNNGVVDDSQLPKDRFSAERLKGVDSTLKIQPAKLEDSAVYLCASSLGRVYEQYFGPGTRLTVT.

V and J are TRBV9 and TRBJ2-3; 7 bases are a match to TRBD2. Trimming took 2 bases from V and 8 from J; bases not matched to a gene: 8. This CDR3 has 14 residues. Germline-derived CDR1 and CDR2 are SGDLS and YYNGEE. The CDR3 reads CASSVWTRDATQYF. In DNA, the CDR3 is TGTGCCAGCAGCGTGTGGACTAGGGACGCTACGCAGTATTTT.

The rearrangement links TRBV19 to TRBJ1-5; the D gene is possibly TRBD1 (6 bases). The V gene lost 4 bases and the J gene lost 7 bases, with 11 bases spanning the gap. The CDR3 spans 13 residues. The V gene's germline CDR1 is LNHDA and CDR2 SQIVND (reference sequence). In DNA form, the CDR3 reads TGTGCCAGTAGTAAGGGGGTGAGGCAGCCCCAGCATTTT. The encoded protein is CASSKGVRQPQHF.

This chain connects TRBV19 to TRBJ1-2, with 9 bases lining up with TRBD1. Trimming at V came to 6 bases and at J to 5 bases, leaving 4 bases not matched to a gene. This CDR3 region has 13 residues. Germline values: CDR1 LNHDA, CDR2 SQIVND (reference sequence). The CDR3 reads CASRDRGTYGYTF. CDR3 nucleotides: TGTGCCAGTAGGGACAGGGGTACGTATGGCTACACCTTC.